The clone carrying this T cell receptor beta chain was detected only a few times. Its antigen is as yet unknown. Germline-derived CDR1 and CDR2 are SGHDT and YYEEEE. Trimming removed 0 bases at V and 8 bases at J, with 15 bases between. CDR3 length: 15 amino acids. This sample was included in a study of T cells after yellow fever vaccination. Study-wide points: Some clonotypes, a small share, were shared between CD4 and CD8 compartments. The secondary T-cell response peaked on day 5, not day 15, but was weaker.

A 5'RACE template-switching step, the method used to make TCR cDNA, added a universal primer site and UMIs. Using its own MiXCR run on the 5' RACE reads, TCRdb lists one record per CDR3 protein. The sample comprises about 74,000 distinct CDR3 sequences, around 6.5% of which are singletons, and 30% to 40% rests with the top ten. The rearrangement joins TRBV5-6 to TRBJ2-1, with D possibly being TRBD2 (6 bases). The sequences come from CD8+ T cells sorted from PBMCs, collected 5 days after the first yellow fever vaccination. This TCR came from a man aged 18-30 years who received the YFV17D yellow fever vaccine. The chain's CDR3 is CASSLGGDPGDEQFF. CDR3 DNA: TGTGCCAGCAGCTTGGGGGGGGATCCGGGAGATGAGCAGTTCTTC.